The 8 T cell receptor beta chains below come from one sample, sequenced in a study of blood T cell repertoires in COVID-19. Assay used: immunoSEQ multiplex PCR; TCRdb lists only in-frame clones, some missing. The sample has 450,000 to 500,000 clones, 80% to 90% seen once. Source material: peripheral blood. These receptor sequences come from a human donor in a cohort sampled during active COVID-19.

The chain couples TRBV7-3 to TRBJ1-2; D unresolved. The CDR3 loop spans 16 amino acids. V lost 1 base and J 3 bases, leaving 15 bases between the germline ends. Looked up from germline, CDR1 is SGHTA and CDR2 is FQGTGA. The CDR3 DNA is TGTGCCAGCAGCTTAAATGGCCCCGCAGTTGACTATGGCTACACCTTC. This codes for CASSLNGPAVDYGYTF.

The rearrangement joins TRBV7-2 to TRBJ2-6; a weak D match, TRBD2 (6 bases). Germline V gene lookup returns CDR1 SGHTA and CDR2 FQGNSA. The CDR3 runs 16 residues. V dropped 1 base and J dropped 4 bases, with 11 bases sitting between them. In DNA form, the CDR3 reads TGTGCCAGCAGCTTAGTAGTAGCGGCAGGGGCCAACGTCCTGACTTTC. It specifies CASSLVVAAGANVLTF. Full variable domain (remainder filled in from reference TRBV7-2 and TRBJ2-6): GAGVSQSPSNKVTEKGKDVELRCDPISGHTALYWYRQSLGQGLEFLIYFQGNSAPDKSGLPSDRFSAERTGGSVSTLTIQRTQQEDSAVYLCASSLVVAAGANVLTFGAGSRLTVL.

CDR3 nucleotides: TGTGCCAGCAGTTTTACAGGGGTCTATGGCTACACCTTC. This translates into CASSFTGVYGYTF. The chain has TRBV28 and TRBJ1-2, with 7 bases lining up with TRBD1. The CDR3 covers 13 residues. The germline V gene has CDR1 MDHEN and CDR2 SYDVKM. V lost 3 bases to trimming and J lost 4 bases; unmatched junction nucleotides: 2.

V usage is TRBV5-6 and J usage is TRBJ2-5, with 10 positions matching TRBD1. The CDR3 has 15 residues. CDR1 is SGHDT and CDR2 is YYEEEE in the germline V gene. Trimming removed 3 bases from V and 2 bases from J; junction bases left unmatched: 4. The CDR3 DNA reads as TGTGCCAGCAGCTCCGGGACAGGGGTACAAGAGACCCAGTACTTC. Protein product: CASSSGTGVQETQYF.

This rearrangement joins TRBV3-1 (or the pseudogene TRBV3-2) to TRBJ2-4; D is perhaps TRBD2 (5 bases). V was cut by 1 base and J by 0 bases, with 16 bases left in between. The CDR3 length is 18 residues. The germline gives CDR1 LGHDT, CDR2 YNNKEL (reference sequence). Here the CDR3 DNA reads TGTGCCAGCAGCCAAGGCCTTGAGGGCTTGGGAGCCAAAAACATTCAGTACTTC. Translating gives CASSQGLEGLGAKNIQYF.

This clone has just a few counts. V usage is TRBV6-5 and J usage is TRBJ1-1; TRBD1 agrees at 11 bases. The CDR3 is 14 residues long. V trimming: 6 bases; J trimming: 5 bases; junction bases outside the gene matches: 5. Germline loops: CDR1 MNHEY, CDR2 SVGAGI. CDR3 DNA: TGTGCCAGCAGCTTTGGGACAGGGGGAACTGAAGCTTTCTTT. Translation: CASSFGTGGTEAFF.

The chain recombines TRBV5-6 with TRBJ2-1, with 8 bases identical to TRBD2. Per germline, CDR1 SGHDT and CDR2 YYEEEE. This CDR3 has 16 residues. With 0 bases clipped from V and 5 bases from J, the junction kept 7 bases outside the gene matches. The CDR3 region is CASSLGGLGLDNEQFF. The CDR3, as DNA: TGTGCCAGCAGCTTGGGGGGACTAGGTCTGGACAATGAGCAGTTCTTC. The full variable domain, rest sourced from reference TRBV5-6 and TRBJ2-1, is DAGVTQSPTHLIKTRGQQVTLRCSPKSGHDTVSWYQQALGQGPQFIFQYYEEEERQRGNFPDRFSGHQFPNYSSELNVNALLLGDSALYLCASSLGGLGLDNEQFFGPGTRLTVL.

The gene calls are TRBV5-4 and TRBJ1-1; D unclear. CDR1 SGHNT and CDR2 YYREEE come from the germline V gene (reference sequence). The CDR3 is 14 amino acids. V lost 1 base and J lost 3, with 10 bases in between. Written as DNA, the CDR3 is TGTGCCAGCAGCTTGCCCGGGGTGGACACTGAAGCTTTCTTT. It yields the protein CASSLPGVDTEAFF.